The 31 T cell receptor beta chains below come from one sample, sequenced in a study of a mutant IDH1 vaccine in newly diagnosed glioma. The time point is: baseline, week 1 (first vaccination visit). Treatment of the sample: pre-vaccination baseline after standard-of-care therapy. Sequenced by immunoSEQ multiplex PCR; TCRdb stores in-frame clones only, minus some. The sample holds around 89,000 clones; 83% are singletons and the top ten take 6% to 9.5%. Sequenced material: PBMCs, taken from a glioma patient treated with radiotherapy, temozolomide or both. The receptors here all came from a woman aged 50 to 65 with glioma.

The chain carries TRBV5-1 and TRBJ2-7, with TRBD1 matching 11 bases. This CDR3 is built from 15 residues. Germline CDR1 reads SGHRS; CDR2 reads YFSETQ. V was pared by 5 bases and J by 5 bases, with 9 bases of the junction left unmatched. The CDR3 DNA reads TGCGCCAGCAGTCCATGGACAGGGGGCTTAAACGAGCAGTACTTC. Its translation: CASSPWTGGLNEQYF. Full variable domain (remainder filled in from reference TRBV5-1 and TRBJ2-7): KAGVTQTPRYLIKTRGQQVTLSCSPISGHRSVSWYQQTPGQGLQFLFEYFSETQRNKGNFPGRFSGRQFSNSRSEMNVSTLELGDSALYLCASSPWTGGLNEQYFGPGTRLTVT.

V usage is TRBV4-1 and J usage is TRBJ2-3; D might be TRBD1 (6 bases). The CDR3 is 14 residues long. In germline, CDR1 is MGHRA, CDR2 YSYEKL. Trimming left V 5 bases short and J 5 bases short, with 14 bases between. CDR3 sequence: CASSRIQGVDTQYF. CDR3 nucleotide sequence: TGCGCCAGCAGCAGAATACAGGGCGTAGATACGCAGTATTTT.

The J gene is TRBJ1-4, the V gene TRBV5-1, with no clear D. Trimming shortened V by 0 bases and J by 8 bases, and 8 bases separated the two germline ends. The CDR3 sequence is 13 residues long. Looked up from germline, CDR1 is SGHRS and CDR2 is YFSETQ. CDR3 amino acids: CASSLGAGEKLFF. The CDR3 coding sequence is TGCGCCAGCAGCTTGGGGGCAGGCGAAAAACTGTTTTTT.

The genes are TRBV30 and TRBJ1-5; no clear D. V was trimmed by 1 base and J by 5 bases, leaving 12 bases between them. The CDR3 sequence is 14 residues long. Germline V gene data show CDR1 as GTSNPN and CDR2 as SVGIG (reference sequence). In nucleotides, the CDR3 is TGTGCCTGGAGTGGCGGACTGACCGATCAGCCCCAGCATTTT. It translates to CAWSGGLTDQPQHF.

This chain connects TRBV15 to TRBJ2-7, with TRBD1 matching 8 bases. CDR1 LNHNV and CDR2 YYDKDF come from the germline V gene (reference sequence). V gave up 6 bases and J gave up 4 bases; unmatched junction bases: 11. This CDR3 has 15 amino acids. CDR3 residues: CATSTTGEGLYEQYF. The CDR3 DNA reads TGTGCCACCAGTACGACAGGGGAAGGGTTGTACGAGCAGTACTTC. Drawing the rest from reference TRBV15 and TRBJ2-7, the complete variable domain is DAMVIQNPRYQVTQFGKPVTLSCSQTLNHNVMYWYQQKSSQAPKLLFHYYDKDFNNEADTPDNFQSRRPNTSFCFLDIRSPGLGDTAMYLCATSTTGEGLYEQYFGPGTRLTVT.

This sequence joins TRBV5-1 and TRBJ2-5; D is unresolved. This CDR3 comprises 15 residues. Germline assignment: CDR1 SGHRS and CDR2 YFSETQ. Trimming left V 0 bases short and J 0 bases short, with 9 bases between. The CDR3 sequence is CASSLGGLDQETQYF. The CDR3 DNA sequence: TGCGCCAGCAGCTTGGGAGGTCTTGACCAAGAGACCCAGTACTTC.

The chain carries TRBV13 and TRBJ1-3, with D perhaps matching TRBD1 (5 bases). Germline V gene data show CDR1 as PRHDT and CDR2 as FYEKMQ (reference sequence). The CDR3 has 15 residues. The V and J ends lost 5 bases and 0 bases respectively, with 11 bases between them. The CDR3 nucleotides are TGTGCCAGCAGCGGGGGACGTTTCTCTGGAAACACCATATATTTT. Translated: CASSGGRFSGNTIYF.

J is TRBJ1-6 and V is TRBV6-6; D is undetermined. This CDR3 spans 12 amino acids. Germline V gene data show CDR1 as MNHNY and CDR2 as SVGAGI (reference sequence). Trimming stripped 5 bases from V and 10 bases from J, with 9 bases between. The CDR3 nucleotides are TGTGCCAGCAGTCACCCGGACTCACCCCTCCACTTT. Encoded protein: CASSHPDSPLHF.

The chain carries TRBV6-1 and TRBJ1-1; D ambiguous. The CDR3 is made up of 14 amino acids. The germline V gene has CDR1 MNHNS and CDR2 SASEGT. The V end was cut by 3 bases, the J end by 4 bases, with 12 bases between. The CDR3 here is CASSEQRVGTEAFF. The CDR3 DNA reads TGTGCCAGCAGTGAGCAAAGGGTCGGCACTGAAGCTTTCTTT.

The chain recombines TRBV5-1 with TRBJ2-5, with D possibly matching TRBD1 (5 bases). This CDR3 has 14 amino acids. Germline-derived CDR1 and CDR2 are SGHRS and YFSETQ. V lost 2 bases and J lost 2, with 10 bases in between. Written as DNA, the CDR3 is TGCGCCAGCAGCTTCTTGTCAGGGCAAGAGACCCAGTACTTC. Encoded protein: CASSFLSGQETQYF.

The V and J genes are TRBV25-1 and TRBJ2-1; TRBD2 aligns across 12 bases. V shed 8 bases, J shed 7 bases, and the junction held 15 bases outside the gene matches. The CDR3 runs to 17 residues. Germline CDR1 and CDR2: MGHDK and SYGVNS. CDR3 sequence reads: CASLPRTSGKLRNEQFF. CDR3 sequence (DNA): TGTGCCAGCCTTCCTCGGACTAGCGGGAAACTCCGGAATGAGCAGTTCTTC.

This sequence joins TRBV5-1 and TRBJ1-2; D uncertain. Germline V CDR1 and CDR2: SGHRS, YFSETQ. The CDR3 extends over 15 amino acids. Between the trimmed V and J ends, which lost 4 bases and 3 bases, there was a span of 16 bases. CDR3 in DNA: TGCGCCAGCAGCGTGGAAGAGGGCAGCTACTATGGCTACACCTTC. Protein product: CASSVEEGSYYGYTF. Full variable domain (outside the CDR3, taken from reference TRBV5-1 and TRBJ1-2): KAGVTQTPRYLIKTRGQQVTLSCSPISGHRSVSWYQQTPGQGLQFLFEYFSETQRNKGNFPGRFSGRQFSNSRSEMNVSTLELGDSALYLCASSVEEGSYYGYTFGSGTRLTVV.

This chain joins TRBV30 and TRBJ1-5; D possibly corresponds to TRBD1 (5 bases). Germline loops: CDR1 GTSNPN, CDR2 SVGIG (reference sequence). CDR3 length: 14 residues. Trimming pared 3 bases from V and 4 bases from J, leaving 13 bases between. The CDR3 protein is CAWRGPGPNQPQHF. The CDR3 DNA sequence: TGTGCCTGGAGGGGACCGGGACCAAATCAGCCCCAGCATTTT.

The V and J genes are TRBV18 and TRBJ2-3; a weak D match, TRBD2 (5 bases). Germline CDR1 is KGHSH and CDR2 is LQKENI. The V gene lost 3 bases and the J gene lost 1 base, with 11 bases spanning the gap. This CDR3 has 15 amino acids. The CDR3, as DNA: TGTGCCAGCTCACCCGGGATGGAGGGCACAGATACGCAGTATTTT. It codes for CASSPGMEGTDTQYF.

The chain couples TRBV27 to TRBJ1-2; D is unresolved. Trimming removed 3 bases from V and 1 base from J, with 6 bases in between. Germline V CDR1 and CDR2: MNHEY, SMNVEV (reference sequence). This CDR3 has 13 residues. Here the CDR3 reads CASSFDINYGYTF. CDR3 nucleotide sequence: TGTGCCAGCAGTTTTGACATTAACTATGGCTACACCTTC.

CDR3 DNA: TGTGCCAGCAGTAATCTGGGGATGCAACGCCTCGAGCAGTACTTC. Amino acid sequence: CASSNLGMQRLEQYF. The chain employs TRBV27 and TRBJ2-7; D is undetermined. The germline gives CDR1 MNHEY, CDR2 SMNVEV (reference sequence). The CDR3 contains 15 residues. Trimming shortened V by 5 bases and J by 6 bases, and 20 bases separated the two germline ends.

The chain couples TRBV5-1 to TRBJ2-1; 9 nucleotides line up with TRBD1. The germline gives CDR1 SGHRS, CDR2 YFSETQ. The junction had 3 bases not matched to a gene; V was cut back by 0 bases and J by 11 bases. This CDR3 contains 13 residues. The CDR3 spells CASSLAGTGKQFF. The CDR3 DNA reads TGCGCCAGCAGCTTGGCCGGGACAGGGAAGCAGTTCTTC.

The chain employs TRBV5-1 and TRBJ2-4, with a tentative D call TRBD1 (6 bases). This CDR3 contains 13 residues. Trimming left V 4 bases short and J 6 bases short, with 11 bases between. Looked up from germline, CDR1 is SGHRS and CDR2 is YFSETQ. In nucleotides, the CDR3 is TGCGCCAGCAGCCCCCGGGACACAAACATTCAGTACTTC. As protein: CASSPRDTNIQYF.

The chain is built from TRBV2 and TRBJ1-1; weak D call: TRBD1 (6 bases). Germline loops: CDR1 SNHLY, CDR2 FYNNEI. The length of the CDR3 is 13 residues. The V end was cut by 5 bases, the J end by 4 bases, with 11 bases between. CDR3 sequence (DNA): TGTGCCAGCAGTTACAGGGATGGCACTGAAGCTTTCTTT. It translates to CASSYRDGTEAFF.

This clone was seen only once. V and J are TRBV19 and TRBJ2-3, with unresolved D. Germline lookup yields CDR1 LNHDA and CDR2 SQIVND (reference sequence). The CDR3 has 11 amino acids. The V gene lost 10 bases and the J gene lost 5 bases, with 10 bases spanning the gap. CDR3 in DNA: TGTGCCACCCGATCTGGAGATACGCAGTATTTT. Amino acids: CATRSGDTQYF.

The CDR3 sequence: CASSLTGANVLTF. The CDR3 coding sequence is TGTGCCAGCAGCTTAACTGGGGCCAACGTCCTGACTTTC. This sequence joins TRBV7-9 and TRBJ2-6, with D hard to call. This CDR3 contains 13 residues. Germline assignment: CDR1 SEHNR and CDR2 FQNEAQ (reference sequence). The V end was cut by 2 bases, the J end by 2 bases, with 1 base between.

The V gene is TRBV6-4, the J gene TRBJ2-3, with D possibly being TRBD1 or TRBD2 (5 bases each). The germline V and J ends were trimmed by 8 bases and 4 bases, with 19 bases remaining between them. This CDR3 has 15 residues. Germline CDR1 and CDR2: MRHNA and SNTAGT. This CDR3 is CASSVRVWDPDTQYF. CDR3 bases: TGTGCCAGCTCGGTTCGGGTGTGGGACCCAGATACGCAGTATTTT.

This chain uses TRBV10-1 with TRBJ2-7, with 10 bases that match TRBD1. Germline assignment: CDR1 WNHNN and CDR2 SYGVQD (reference sequence). V shed 9 bases and J 1 base; nucleotides not matched to a gene: 12. The CDR3 covers 16 residues. The CDR3 spells CASPPRTGGQSYEQYF. The CDR3 DNA reads TGCGCCAGTCCCCCTAGGACAGGGGGGCAATCCTACGAGCAGTACTTC.

The rearrangement uses TRBV7-2 and TRBJ1-6; D call uncertain. The CDR3 has 13 amino acids. Trimming stripped 3 bases from V and 14 bases from J, with 14 bases between. Looked up from germline, CDR1 is SGHTA and CDR2 is FQGNSA. This CDR3 is CASSLNSGKALHF. The CDR3 coding sequence is TGTGCCAGCAGCTTGAACAGTGGCAAAGCCCTCCACTTT.

The CDR3 nucleotides are TGTGCCAGTAGTTTTTCAGTATCCACTGAAGCTTTCTTT. Its translation is CASSFSVSTEAFF. The gene calls are TRBV19 and TRBJ1-1, with D hard to call. Deletions cut 5 bases from V and 4 bases from J, with 11 bases between. Per germline, CDR1 LNHDA and CDR2 SQIVND (reference sequence). This CDR3 is 13 amino acids long.

This clone was counted a few times. J is TRBJ1-4 and V is TRBV4-1; D unclear. The CDR3 is 12 amino acids. From germline, CDR1 is MGHRA and CDR2 YSYEKL. V lost 1 base and J lost 8, with 5 bases in between. This chain's CDR3 is CASSQVGEKLFF. The CDR3 coding sequence is TGCGCCAGCAGCCAAGTGGGGGAAAAACTGTTTTTT.

The chain combines TRBV5-1 with TRBJ2-3; 14 positions agree with TRBD2. The CDR3 covers 15 residues. Trimming at V came to 4 bases and at J to 9 bases, leaving 7 bases not matched to a gene. The germline V gene encodes CDR1 SGHRS and CDR2 YFSETQ. In nucleotides, the CDR3 is TGCGCCAGCAGCGCCTGGACTAGCGGGGGGAGCACGCAGTATTTT. Translation: CASSAWTSGGSTQYF.

V is TRBV25-1 and J is TRBJ2-7, with 10 bases aligning to TRBD1. The CDR3 is 14 residues long. The trim removed 6 bases at V and 5 bases at J, leaving 7 bases unmatched. CDR1 MGHDK and CDR2 SYGVNS come from the germline V gene. In nucleotides, the CDR3 is TGTGCCAGCAGGAGGGGGACAGGGGACCACGAGCAGTACTTC. Its protein is CASRRGTGDHEQYF.

The chain is built from TRBV2 and TRBJ2-7, with 14 bases fitting TRBD2. The CDR3 contains 15 residues. Germline V lookup: CDR1 SNHLY, CDR2 FYNNEI. Trimming at V came to 5 bases and at J to 7 bases, leaving 7 bases not matched to a gene. The CDR3 sequence is CASSTTSGGAREQYF. DNA of the CDR3: TGTGCCAGCAGTACGACTAGCGGGGGGGCTCGGGAGCAGTACTTC.

The CDR3 nucleotides are TGTGCCAGCAGTTTATTCCTAGCGGGAGGGGCAGATACGCAGTATTTT. This encodes CASSLFLAGGADTQYF. The J gene is TRBJ2-3, the V gene TRBV27; TRBD2 matches 12 bases. This CDR3 has 16 residues. Germline CDR1 MNHEY, CDR2 SMNVEV (reference sequence). Germline trimming cut 1 base from V and 4 bases from J; bases unmatched to any gene: 3.

This clone was observed a few times. This chain uses TRBV19 with TRBJ1-1; the D is unclear. In germline, CDR1 is LNHDA, CDR2 SQIVND (reference sequence). There are 12 residues in the CDR3. The ends were cut back, 5 bases at V and 1 base at J, with 5 bases in the middle. CDR3 bases: TGTGCCAGTAGTTTGGGGAACACTGAAGCTTTCTTT. Translation gives CASSLGNTEAFF.